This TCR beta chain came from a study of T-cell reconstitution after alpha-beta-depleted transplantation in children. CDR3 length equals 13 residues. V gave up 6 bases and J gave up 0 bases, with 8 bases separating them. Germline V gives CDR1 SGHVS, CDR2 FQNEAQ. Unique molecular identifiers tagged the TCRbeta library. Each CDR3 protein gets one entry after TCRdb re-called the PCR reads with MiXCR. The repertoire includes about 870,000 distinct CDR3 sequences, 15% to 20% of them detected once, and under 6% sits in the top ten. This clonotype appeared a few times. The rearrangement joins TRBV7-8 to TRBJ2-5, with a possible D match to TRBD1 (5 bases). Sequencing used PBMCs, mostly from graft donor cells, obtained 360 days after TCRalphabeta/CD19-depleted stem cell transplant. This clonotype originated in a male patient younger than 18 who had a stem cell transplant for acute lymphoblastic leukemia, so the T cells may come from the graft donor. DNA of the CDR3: TGTGCCAGCAGTAGGGGTCACCAAGAGACCCAGTACTTC. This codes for CASSRGHQETQYF. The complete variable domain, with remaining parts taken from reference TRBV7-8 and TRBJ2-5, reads GAGVSQSPRYKVAKRGQDVALRCDPISGHVSLFWYQQALGQGPEFLTYFQNEAQLDKSGLPSDRFFAERPEGSVSTLKIQRTQQEDSAVYLCASSRGHQETQYFGPGTRLLVL.